This T cell receptor beta chain was captured in a study of blood T cell repertoires in COVID-19. Study details: The United States, Italy and Spain were the sources of the acute and convalescent COVID-19 samples. The cDNA or gDNA used as material had been derived from T cells, B-cell-depleted T cells, or PBMCs.

Sequenced by immunoSEQ multiplex PCR; TCRdb stores in-frame clones only, minus some. Of 95,000 to 150,000 clones in the sample, roughly 83% were seen once. Note on this clone: Other DNA sequences in the same sample also yield this CDR3.

This receptor was taken from a human donor in a cohort sampled during active COVID-19. The sample comprised peripheral blood.

This CDR3 reads CASSSPGLAGNEQYF. In nucleotides, the CDR3 is TGTGCCAGCAGTTCCCCGGGGTTAGCGGGAAACGAGCAGTACTTC. The chain combines TRBV27 with TRBJ2-7, with 8 nucleotides matching TRBD2. Trimming took 4 bases from V and 5 from J; bases not matched to a gene: 10. CDR1 is MNHEY, CDR2 SMNVEV, per germline (reference sequence). The CDR3 has 15 amino acids.